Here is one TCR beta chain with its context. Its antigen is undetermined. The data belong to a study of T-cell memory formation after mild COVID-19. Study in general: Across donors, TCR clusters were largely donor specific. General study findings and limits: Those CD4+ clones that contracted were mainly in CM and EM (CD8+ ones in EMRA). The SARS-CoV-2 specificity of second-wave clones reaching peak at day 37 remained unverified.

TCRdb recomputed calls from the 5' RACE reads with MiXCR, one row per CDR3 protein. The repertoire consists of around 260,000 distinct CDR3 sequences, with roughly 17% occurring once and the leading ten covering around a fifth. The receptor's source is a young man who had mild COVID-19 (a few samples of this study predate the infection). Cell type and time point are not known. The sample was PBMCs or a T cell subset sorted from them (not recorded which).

The CDR3 coding sequence is TGCAGCGTTGTAGAGGGGGTGGGCTACACCTTC. This translates into CSVVEGVGYTF. This chain connects TRBV29-1 to TRBJ1-2; possible D gene TRBD1, 6 bases. Germline CDR1 reads SQVTM; CDR2 reads ANQGSEA. The CDR3 consists of 11 residues. Trimming took off 4 bases at V and 8 bases at J, with 11 bases between the two ends.